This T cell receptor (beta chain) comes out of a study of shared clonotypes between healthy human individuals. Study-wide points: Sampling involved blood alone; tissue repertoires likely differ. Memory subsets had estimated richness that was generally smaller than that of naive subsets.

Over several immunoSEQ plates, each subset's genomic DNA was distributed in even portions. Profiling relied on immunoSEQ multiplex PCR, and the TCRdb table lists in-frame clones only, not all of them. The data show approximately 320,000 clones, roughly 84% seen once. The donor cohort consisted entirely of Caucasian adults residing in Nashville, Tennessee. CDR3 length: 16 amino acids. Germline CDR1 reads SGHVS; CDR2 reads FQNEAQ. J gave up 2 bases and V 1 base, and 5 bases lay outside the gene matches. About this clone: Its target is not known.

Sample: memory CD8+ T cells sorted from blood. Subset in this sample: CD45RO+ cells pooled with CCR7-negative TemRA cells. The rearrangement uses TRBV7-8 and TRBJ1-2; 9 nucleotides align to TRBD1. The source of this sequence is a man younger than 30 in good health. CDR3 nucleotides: TGTGCCAGCAGCTTAGGGGGACAGGGCGGGAACTATGGCTACACCTTC. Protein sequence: CASSLGGQGGNYGYTF.